Below are 26 T cell receptor beta chains sequenced from a single sample in a study of shared clonotypes between healthy human individuals. Sequenced by immunoSEQ multiplex PCR; TCRdb stores in-frame clones only, minus some. The sample yields some 790,000 clones, just under 75% seen once. The sample was memory CD4+ T cells sorted from blood. Sample subset: CD45RA-negative fraction. Receptors were obtained from a woman between 25 and 40 years old in good health.

The V call is TRBV7-6, the J call TRBJ2-5, with 10 bases identical to TRBD1. The J call may be faulty, since TRBJ2-7 better matches the DNA end. The CDR3 extends over 15 amino acids. Germline values: CDR1 SGHVS, CDR2 FNYEAQ. CDR3 DNA: TGTGCCAGCAGCCGGAGAGGGACAGGGGTCTACGAGCAGTACTTC. It is translated as CASSRRGTGVYEQYF.

The rearrangement uses TRBV28 and TRBJ2-1, with 10 nucleotides matching TRBD2. Germline V gives CDR1 MDHEN, CDR2 SYDVKM. The CDR3 covers 16 residues. The V and J ends lost 6 bases and 6 bases, in that order; junction bases with no gene match: 11. CDR3 protein: CASSRWSLAGANEQFF. The DNA of the CDR3 is TGTGCCAGCAGCCGGTGGTCGCTAGCGGGAGCCAATGAGCAGTTCTTC. Variable domain in full (rest from reference TRBV28 and TRBJ2-1): DVKVTQSSRYLVKRTGEKVFLECVQDMDHENMFWYRQDPGLGLRLIYFSYDVKMKEKGDIPEGYSVSREKKERFSLILESASTNQTSMYLCASSRWSLAGANEQFFGPGTRLTVL.

This clone was observed a handful of times. The V call is TRBV6-1, the J call TRBJ2-2; no definite D call. This CDR3 contains 13 residues. The V end was cut by 7 bases, the J end by 3 bases, with 9 bases between. Germline V gene data show CDR1 as MNHNS and CDR2 as SASEGT. The CDR3 loop is CASKLTDTGELFF. CDR3 coding DNA: TGTGCCAGCAAGCTTACGGACACCGGGGAGCTGTTTTTT.

The J gene is TRBJ2-7, the V gene TRBV28; perhaps D is TRBD1 or TRBD2 (6 bases each). Trimming took 6 bases from V and 7 from J, leaving 16 bases between them. Germline CDR1 and CDR2: MDHEN and SYDVKM. The CDR3 totals 13 residues. CDR3 residues: CASRNPGAEEQYF. The CDR3 bases are TGTGCCAGCAGAAATCCGGGGGCCGAGGAGCAGTACTTC.

This clone was detected once. The chain employs TRBV7-7 and TRBJ2-1; the D gene is possibly TRBD1 (6 bases). The germline V gene has CDR1 SSHAT and CDR2 FNYEAQ (reference sequence). Trimming took off 3 bases at V and 8 bases at J, with 11 bases between the two ends. The CDR3 is 13 residues long. The CDR3 spells CASSFNRDHEQFF. The CDR3 DNA is TGTGCCAGCAGCTTTAACAGGGACCATGAGCAGTTCTTC.

The chain carries TRBV2 and TRBJ1-2, with 7 bases that match TRBD1. V lost 6 bases to trimming and J lost 2 bases; unmatched junction nucleotides: 9. The CDR3 runs to 15 residues. Per the germline V gene, CDR1 is SNHLY and CDR2 is FYNNEI. The CDR3 is CASRGDSSLNYGYTF. CDR3 bases: TGTGCCAGCAGGGGGGACAGTTCCCTCAACTATGGCTACACCTTC.

This rearrangement joins TRBV5-5 to TRBJ1-5, with D possibly being TRBD1 (5 bases). Germline V gene sequence: CDR1 SGHKS, CDR2 YYEKEE (reference sequence). V dropped 5 bases and J dropped 6 bases, with 21 bases sitting between them. CDR3 length: 16 residues. This CDR3 reads CASSVQGSRTSQPQHF. The CDR3 coding sequence is TGTGCCAGCAGTGTTCAGGGCAGTCGTACTTCTCAGCCCCAGCATTTT.

This chain uses TRBV7-9 with TRBJ2-7; tentative D call: TRBD1 (6 bases). CDR1 SEHNR and CDR2 FQNEAQ come from the germline V gene (reference sequence). There are 13 residues in the CDR3. V was trimmed by 1 base and J by 3 bases, leaving 7 bases between them. The CDR3 nucleotides read TGTGCCAGCAGCTTAGACAGGGTCTACGAGCAGTACTTC. Its protein product is CASSLDRVYEQYF.

CDR3 sequence: CASSPRLAGAYEQYF. Here the CDR3 DNA reads TGTGCCAGCTCACCCAGACTAGCGGGAGCATACGAGCAGTACTTC. This sequence joins TRBV18 and TRBJ2-7, with 12 bases matching TRBD2. CDR1 and CDR2 (germline): KGHSH, LQKENI. The CDR3 is made up of 15 amino acids. J lost 4 bases, V lost 3 bases, and 4 bases had no gene match. Full variable domain (missing parts from reference TRBV18 and TRBJ2-7): NAGVMQNPRHLVRRRGQEARLRCSPMKGHSHVYWYRQLPEEGLKFMVYLQKENIIDESGMPKERFSAEFPKEGPSILRIQQVVRGDSAAYFCASSPRLAGAYEQYFGPGTRLTVT.

V gene TRBV27 combines with J gene TRBJ2-7, with 10 positions matching TRBD2. The trim removed 6 bases at V and 7 bases at J, leaving 12 bases unmatched. Germline loops: CDR1 MNHEY, CDR2 SMNVEV (reference sequence). This CDR3 spans 15 amino acids. CDR3 residues: CASRGSGGSSREQYF. In DNA, the CDR3 is TGTGCCAGCAGAGGTAGCGGGGGGTCTTCACGGGAGCAGTACTTC.

The J gene is TRBJ2-5, the V gene TRBV10-1; no reliable D call. The CDR3 is 12 residues long. The V end lost 2 bases, the J end lost 7 bases, and 8 bases lay between the germline ends. Germline V gene sequence: CDR1 WNHNN, CDR2 SYGVQD (reference sequence). As DNA, the CDR3 is TGCGCCAGCAGTGAGATGTACGGGACCCAGTACTTC. Amino acid sequence: CASSEMYGTQYF.

The chain uses TRBV25-1 and TRBJ1-5; a possible D gene is TRBD1 (5 bases). The V and J ends lost 10 bases and 2 bases respectively, with 9 bases between them. Germline CDR1 is MGHDK and CDR2 is SYGVNS. There are 12 residues in the CDR3. Here the CDR3 reads CATQGCNQPQHF. The DNA for the CDR3 is TGTGCCACGCAGGGTTGCAATCAGCCCCAGCATTTT.

The V call is TRBV5-1, the J call TRBJ1-4; TRBD1 matches 7 bases. Trimming cost V 0 bases and J 6 bases; bases outside gene matches: 5. The CDR3 has 15 amino acids. Germline V gene sequence: CDR1 SGHRS, CDR2 YFSETQ. CDR3 DNA: TGCGCCAGCAGCTTGGGAGGGACAGCTTATGAAAAACTGTTTTTT. Translated, it gives CASSLGGTAYEKLFF. Using reference TRBV5-1 and TRBJ1-4 for the parts outside the CDR3, the full variable domain is KAGVTQTPRYLIKTRGQQVTLSCSPISGHRSVSWYQQTPGQGLQFLFEYFSETQRNKGNFPGRFSGRQFSNSRSEMNVSTLELGDSALYLCASSLGGTAYEKLFFGSGTQLSVL.

The chain has TRBV18 and TRBJ2-2; D is unresolved. This CDR3 is 15 amino acids long. V was clipped by 3 bases and J by 0 bases, with 8 bases between them. Germline CDR1 and CDR2: KGHSH and LQKENI. This chain's CDR3 is CASSPESANTGELFF. The CDR3 DNA sequence: TGTGCCAGCTCACCCGAAAGCGCGAACACCGGGGAGCTGTTTTTT.

V gene TRBV15 combines with J gene TRBJ2-1, with TRBD2 matching 11 bases. The CDR3 is 15 amino acids. J lost 8 bases, V lost 6 bases, and 9 bases had no gene match. Germline loops: CDR1 LNHNV, CDR2 YYDKDF (reference sequence). The CDR3 protein is CATSRTSGRFDEQFF. The CDR3 DNA follows: TGTGCCACCAGTAGAACTAGCGGGAGATTTGATGAGCAGTTCTTC.

The CDR3 spells CASSLDRVPRGEQYF. CDR3 nucleotides: TGTGCCAGCAGCTTAGATCGGGTTCCGCGAGGGGAGCAGTACTTC. The V gene is TRBV7-9, the J gene TRBJ2-7; a possible D gene is TRBD2 (5 bases). CDR3 size: 15 residues. Germline-derived CDR1 and CDR2 are SEHNR and FQNEAQ (reference sequence). Trimming stripped 1 base from V and 7 bases from J, with 17 bases between.

The chain links TRBV25-1 to TRBJ1-4; D is ambiguous. CDR3 length equals 11 residues. Germline V gene data show CDR1 as MGHDK and CDR2 as SYGVNS. Trimming took off 5 bases at V and 8 bases at J, with 6 bases between the two ends. This CDR3 reads CASSTREKLFF. The CDR3 DNA follows: TGTGCCAGCAGTACGCGAGAAAAACTGTTTTTT. Variable domain in full (rest from reference TRBV25-1 and TRBJ1-4): EADIYQTPRYLVIGTGKKITLECSQTMGHDKMYWYQQDPGMELHLIHYSYGVNSTEKGDLSSESTVSRIRTEHFPLTLESARPSHTSQYLCASSTREKLFFGSGTQLSVL.

On this clone: The same CDR3 arises from other DNA sequences in this sample as well. This chain connects TRBV11-3 to TRBJ2-1; 11 bases are shared with TRBD1. The CDR3 has 17 residues. Germline V lookup: CDR1 SGHNT, CDR2 YENEEA. V lost 0 bases, J lost 4 bases, and 5 bases stayed unmatched. CDR3 nucleotides: TGTGCCAGCAGCTTAGACTCCGGGACAGGGGGATACAATGAGCAGTTCTTC. It encodes CASSLDSGTGGYNEQFF.

As to this clone: The same CDR3 can be traced to other DNA sequences in this sample. The CDR3 spells CASSPGQGRYEQYF. CDR3 in DNA: TGTGCCAGCAGCCCCGGACAGGGGCGCTACGAGCAGTACTTC. The genes are TRBV9 and TRBJ2-7, with 9 bases lining up with TRBD1. The CDR3 contains 14 residues. J gave up 3 bases and V 4 bases, and 5 bases lay outside the gene matches. CDR1 is SGDLS and CDR2 is YYNGEE in the germline V gene.

The chain employs TRBV5-5 and TRBJ2-7; D perhaps matches TRBD1 (6 bases). V was clipped by 0 bases and J by 4 bases, with 14 bases between them. Germline loops: CDR1 SGHKS, CDR2 YYEKEE (reference sequence). The CDR3 is made up of 15 amino acids. The CDR3 region is CASSLGTDPLYEQYF. The CDR3 bases are TGTGCCAGCAGCTTGGGGACAGATCCTCTTTACGAGCAGTACTTC. Together with reference TRBV5-5 and TRBJ2-7, the CDR3 gives the full variable domain: DAGVTQSPTHLIKTRGQQVTLRCSPISGHKSVSWYQQVLGQGPQFIFQYYEKEERGRGNFPDRFSARQFPNYSSELNVNALLLGDSALYLCASSLGTDPLYEQYFGPGTRLTVT.

Remarks on this clone: This sample also contains other DNA sequences that code for the same CDR3. The V and J genes are TRBV11-2 and TRBJ2-2; possible D gene TRBD2, 5 bases. Germline V gives CDR1 SGHAT, CDR2 FQNNGV. V was shortened by 1 base and J by 1 base, with 7 bases between the two germline ends. The CDR3 runs 15 residues. CDR3 amino acids: CASSLGGRNTGELFF. In nucleotides, the CDR3 is TGTGCCAGCAGCTTAGGAGGGAGGAACACCGGGGAGCTGTTTTTT.

This chain joins TRBV19 and TRBJ2-2; the D call may be TRBD1 or TRBD2 (5 bases each). The germline V gene has CDR1 LNHDA and CDR2 SQIVND (reference sequence). The CDR3 covers 13 residues. Deletions cut 3 bases from V and 6 bases from J, with 8 bases between. In DNA, the CDR3 is TGTGCCAGTAGTATCCTGGGGGCCGGGGAGCTGTTTTTT. It is translated as CASSILGAGELFF.

The gene calls are TRBV18 and TRBJ2-3; 9 bases fit TRBD2. Germline CDR1 KGHSH, CDR2 LQKENI. The CDR3 runs 14 residues. After removal of 3 bases from V and 8 bases from J, the junction contained 6 bases not matched to a gene. The chain's CDR3 is CASSPAGGPGTQYF. The CDR3 bases are TGTGCCAGCTCACCGGCGGGAGGGCCTGGTACGCAGTATTTT.

On this clone itself: Other DNA sequences in this specimen translate into the identical CDR3. The J gene is TRBJ1-4, the V gene TRBV5-1; 7 bases align to TRBD1. The V segment lost 0 bases and the J segment 4 bases; nucleotides outside the gene matches: 3. The CDR3 totals 15 residues. Germline CDR1 is SGHRS and CDR2 is YFSETQ. This chain's CDR3 is CASSLADRDNEKLFF. In nucleotides, the CDR3 is TGCGCCAGCAGCTTGGCCGACAGGGATAATGAAAAACTGTTTTTT.

The chain has TRBV2 and TRBJ1-4, with D unclear. This CDR3 spans 14 amino acids. Germline V CDR1 and CDR2: SNHLY, FYNNEI. Trimming left V 4 bases short and J 8 bases short, with 14 bases between. This chain's CDR3 is CASSVGLVGEKLFF. In nucleotides, the CDR3 is TGTGCCAGCAGTGTGGGATTAGTAGGAGAAAAACTGTTTTTT.

The V call is TRBV7-2, the J call TRBJ2-1; 7 nucleotides agree with TRBD2. V shed 3 bases and J 8 bases; nucleotides not matched to a gene: 7. Germline assignment: CDR1 SGHTA and CDR2 FQGNSA. This CDR3 contains 14 residues. The CDR3: CASSFILASDEQFF. The CDR3 DNA reads as TGTGCCAGCAGCTTTATACTAGCGAGCGATGAGCAGTTCTTC.